In its sample, the clone carrying this T cell receptor beta chain was seen many times. Its specificity is not known. From germline, CDR1 is SQVTM and CDR2 ANQGSEA. The CDR3 runs to 13 residues. The germline V and J ends were trimmed by 6 bases and 4 bases, with 15 bases remaining between them. The data belong to a study of T-cell reconstitution after alpha-beta-depleted transplantation in children. Study outcomes and limitations: Expanded graft clones, several hundred of them, were reportedly the source of alpha-beta T cells about two months after transplant. After transplant, high TCRbeta diversity at day 60 in some patients arose from surviving recipient T cells and thymic progenitors. T-cell numbers and diversity, one year after transplant, stemmed largely from T cells that were newly produced.

Preparing the TCRbeta library involved the use of unique molecular identifiers. TCRdb fed the PCR reads into MiXCR, producing one record per CDR3 protein. This sample has around 45,000 distinct CDR3 sequences, with 50% to 55% found just once. V is TRBV29-1 and J is TRBJ1-2; no clear D. This specimen consisted of peripheral blood, obtained before TCRalphabeta/CD19-depleted stem cell transplant. This clonotype was obtained from a boy less than two years old with SCID, due to receive a stem cell transplant. CDR3 in amino acids: CSVGEALTYGYTF. The CDR3 bases are TGCAGCGTGGGTGAGGCCCTTACCTATGGCTACACCTTC.